The source of this TCR beta chain is a study of STAT5B mutations in CD4+ large granular lymphocyte leukemia. Study-level information: Among healthy donors, a particular HLA allele went with more CDR3 'QG' motifs.

A note on this clone: The antigen remains unidentified.

TCRdb's table, derived via immunoSEQ multiplex PCR, lists solely in-frame clones and lacks some. This sample yields about 30,000 clones, of which under 80% are seen a single time; 2.5% to 3.5% belongs to the top ten. General study results and limits: Compared with healthy controls (2/35), patient top clones favored TRBV06 (8/27). The CD4+ versus CD8+ T-LGLL clonality difference may reflect limited sample size. Patient CD4-sorted repertoires stayed more clonal than healthy ones after leukemic-clone removal.

The CDR3 contains 12 residues. V shed 5 bases, J shed 13 bases, and the junction held 3 bases outside the gene matches. CDR1 is SEHNR, CDR2 FQNEAQ, per germline (reference sequence). Sequencing was done on a sample of CD4+ T cells from blood buffy coats. This sequence originates from a human donor in good health. This sequence joins TRBV7-9 and TRBJ2-3; 13 bases align to TRBD2. The CDR3 DNA reads TGTGCCAGCAGCCATACTAGCGGGAGGGAGTATTTT. It yields the protein CASSHTSGREYF.